The 29 T cell receptor beta chains in this list originate from one sample, sequenced in a study of Ad26.COV2.S vaccination and SARS-CoV-2 variants. The assay was immunoSEQ multiplex PCR, and TCRdb's table has in-frame clones only and misses some. Among 300,000 to 400,000 clones listed, around 84% were seen once. Noted treatment: 19 received Ad26.COV2.S at low or high dose, single or two shots; several received placebo; per-sample allocation not given. Samples analyzed were those drawn on day 63 after the first vaccine or placebo injection. The sequences come from peripheral blood, collected in a trial of Ad26.COV2.S vaccine versus placebo. These receptors all stem from a person between 18 and 65 years old who received the Ad26.COV2.S COVID-19 vaccine or a placebo.

V gene TRBV5-4 combines with J gene TRBJ2-7, with D uncertain. V shed 3 bases and J shed 0 bases, with 13 bases lying between them. The germline CDR1 and CDR2 sequences are SGHNT and YYREEE (reference sequence). This CDR3 region has 15 residues. In DNA, the CDR3 is TGTGCCAGCAGCTCGAGCGTTACGAGCTCCTACGAGCAGTACTTC. It yields the protein CASSSSVTSSYEQYF.

With respect to this clone: Other DNA sequences in the same sample also yield this CDR3. The chain has TRBV20-1 and TRBJ1-3; D not certain. The germline V and J ends were trimmed by 3 bases and 1 base, with 7 bases remaining between them. The CDR3 runs 13 residues. Per germline, CDR1 DFQATT and CDR2 SNEGSKA (reference sequence). CDR3 in amino acids: CSASLGSGNTIYF. CDR3 bases: TGCAGTGCTAGTCTGGGATCTGGAAACACCATATATTTT.

This chain links TRBV20-1 with TRBJ2-1; no clear D gene. The CDR3 extends over 11 amino acids. The V and J ends lost 7 bases and 12 bases respectively, with 16 bases between them. Germline loops: CDR1 DFQATT, CDR2 SNEGSKA (reference sequence). Written as DNA, the CDR3 is TGCAGTGGTCTGACAACTGTAGGGCAGTTCTTC. Residues: CSGLTTVGQFF.

V gene TRBV27 combines with J gene TRBJ1-6, with no clear D. Germline V gene data show CDR1 as MNHEY and CDR2 as SMNVEV (reference sequence). The CDR3 has 15 amino acids. The V gene lost 8 bases and the J gene lost 1 base, with 12 bases spanning the gap. The CDR3, as DNA: TGTGCCAGCGCCGTTGCCACTTCCTATAATTCACCCCTCCACTTT. Its translation is CASAVATSYNSPLHF.

This chain connects TRBV3-1 (or the pseudogene TRBV3-2) to TRBJ2-2; 9 nucleotides agree with TRBD1. V lost 0 bases and J lost 7; bases outside the gene matches: 9. The V gene's germline CDR1 is LGHDT and CDR2 YNNKEL (reference sequence). The CDR3 contains 17 residues. As DNA, the CDR3 is TGTGCCAGCAGCCAAGAGGGACAGGGATCCCCTGGCGGGGAGCTGTTTTTT. It is translated as CASSQEGQGSPGGELFF.

The chain combines TRBV7-6 with TRBJ1-4; weak D call: TRBD1 (5 bases). CDR1 is SGHVS, CDR2 FNYEAQ, per germline. Between the trimmed V and J ends, which lost 2 bases and 2 bases, there was a span of 15 bases. This CDR3 region has 17 residues. The CDR3 sequence is CASSLRGREGTNEKLFF. CDR3 coding DNA: TGTGCCAGCAGCTTAAGGGGCAGGGAAGGGACTAATGAAAAACTGTTTTTT.

The J gene is TRBJ2-7, the V gene TRBV5-1, with unresolved D. The CDR3 is made up of 15 amino acids. Germline V gene data show CDR1 as SGHRS and CDR2 as YFSETQ. The ends were cut back, 6 bases at V and 9 bases at J, with 25 bases in the middle. The CDR3 region is CASTKEHPTQTPQYF. The DNA of the CDR3 is TGCGCCAGCACCAAGGAACATCCCACCCAAACACCGCAGTACTTC.

This sequence joins TRBV7-2 and TRBJ1-2; maybe TRBD1 (5 bases). The CDR3 length is 14 residues. From germline, CDR1 is SGHTA and CDR2 FQGNSA. V was pared by 5 bases and J by 4 bases, with 14 bases between. The CDR3 DNA sequence: TGTGCCAGCAGCAAAGACAGAGGGAGCTATGGCTACACCTTC. Protein sequence: CASSKDRGSYGYTF.

The rearrangement uses TRBV27 and TRBJ2-1; D unresolved. V was shortened by 2 bases and J by 0 bases, with 8 bases between the two germline ends. CDR1 MNHEY and CDR2 SMNVEV come from the germline V gene (reference sequence). The CDR3 is made up of 15 amino acids. The CDR3 coding sequence is TGTGCCAGCAGTTTAGCAGTCAGCTCCTACAATGAGCAGTTCTTC. It yields the protein CASSLAVSSYNEQFF.

This chain joins TRBV18 and TRBJ1-4; the D is unclear. The ends were cut back, 0 bases at V and 7 bases at J, with 9 bases in the middle. The CDR3 is 14 amino acids. Germline V CDR1 and CDR2: KGHSH, LQKENI. The chain's CDR3 is CASSPPIRGEKLFF. The CDR3 DNA sequence: TGTGCCAGCTCACCACCGATCAGAGGTGAAAAACTGTTTTTT.

The chain is built from TRBV6-5 and TRBJ1-1; D is unresolved. The CDR3 extends over 16 amino acids. The germline V and J ends were trimmed by 4 bases and 1 base, with 16 bases remaining between them. Germline V gene lookup returns CDR1 MNHEY and CDR2 SVGAGI. The CDR3 DNA reads as TGTGCCAGCAGTTTTATAATTAGGGCTAAGAACACTGAAGCTTTCTTT. Translation gives CASSFIIRAKNTEAFF.

The DNA for the CDR3 is TGCGCCAGCAGCCGGACCCCGGGGGATGAGCAGTTCTTC. Translated: CASSRTPGDEQFF. The chain has TRBV5-1 and TRBJ2-1, with TRBD2 as a possible D gene (6 bases). The V end was cut by 4 bases, the J end by 8 bases, with 13 bases between. The germline V gene encodes CDR1 SGHRS and CDR2 YFSETQ. CDR3 length: 13 residues. Drawing the rest from reference TRBV5-1 and TRBJ2-1, the complete variable domain is KAGVTQTPRYLIKTRGQQVTLSCSPISGHRSVSWYQQTPGQGLQFLFEYFSETQRNKGNFPGRFSGRQFSNSRSEMNVSTLELGDSALYLCASSRTPGDEQFFGPGTRLTVL.

This clone was seen a single time. The CDR3 does not close with the conserved phenylalanine or tryptophan, likely indicating a read error. The DNA is left out, because the CDR3 cannot be placed on it with certainty; the CDR3 is given as TCRdb lists it. The V call is TRBV24-1, the J call TRBJ1-2; the table's D call, TRBD1, was not checked against the DNA. Ends included, the CDR3 has 10 residues. CDR1 and CDR2 from the germline V gene are KGHDR and SFDVKD. The CDR3 loop is CATSDSPGEA.

This clone was seen a single time. J is TRBJ2-4 and V is TRBV11-2; D is unresolved. Trimming stripped 1 base from V and 0 bases from J, with 10 bases between. Germline loops: CDR1 SGHAT, CDR2 FQNNGV. This CDR3 is 16 amino acids long. The CDR3 region is CASSLGQILAKNIQYF. CDR3 DNA sequence: TGTGCCAGCAGCTTAGGGCAGATCCTAGCCAAAAACATTCAGTACTTC.

This chain links TRBV4-3 with TRBJ1-1; the D gene is possibly TRBD1 (5 bases). The CDR3 loop spans 14 amino acids. Looked up from germline, CDR1 is LGHNA and CDR2 is YSLEER. Trimming removed 3 bases from V and 5 bases from J, with 13 bases in between. For the CDR3, the DNA is TGCGCCAGCAGCCATTTGGGGCTGGGGACTGAAGCTTTCTTT. This translates into CASSHLGLGTEAFF.

The V gene is TRBV15, the J gene TRBJ2-1, with D tentatively TRBD1 (7 bases). V was cut by 0 bases and J by 5 bases, with 11 bases left in between. Germline V gene sequence: CDR1 LNHNV, CDR2 YYDKDF (reference sequence). This CDR3 contains 15 residues. The CDR3 sequence: CATSRDGRGDNEQFF. DNA for the CDR3: TGTGCCACCAGCAGAGATGGCAGGGGGGACAATGAGCAGTTCTTC.

V usage is TRBV5-1 and J usage is TRBJ2-1, with 8 bases matching TRBD2. Germline V gives CDR1 SGHRS, CDR2 YFSETQ. Trimming took 0 bases from V and 5 from J; bases not matched to a gene: 10. The CDR3 contains 17 residues. This CDR3 reads CASSLGLTSERNNEQFF. As DNA, the CDR3 is TGCGCCAGCAGCTTGGGTCTGACTAGCGAAAGGAACAATGAGCAGTTCTTC.

This rearrangement joins TRBV9 to TRBJ1-1; TRBD1 aligns across 9 bases. This CDR3 has 13 residues. Trimming cost V 7 bases and J 4 bases; bases outside gene matches: 5. Per germline, CDR1 SGDLS and CDR2 YYNGEE. CDR3 protein: CASRGQGTTEAFF. The CDR3 DNA is TGTGCCAGCCGAGGACAGGGGACCACTGAAGCTTTCTTT.

With respect to this clone: The sample carries other DNA sequences with the same CDR3. The CDR3 DNA reads as TGCGCCAGCAGCTTGGGGGGCGGAGAGACCCAGTACTTC. Translating it yields CASSLGGGETQYF. The gene calls are TRBV5-1 and TRBJ2-5; possibly TRBD1 for D (5 bases). The CDR3 runs to 13 residues. Germline CDR1 and CDR2: SGHRS and YFSETQ. Trimming left V 0 bases short and J 4 bases short, with 7 bases between. The full variable domain, its missing parts supplied by reference TRBV5-1 and TRBJ2-5, is KAGVTQTPRYLIKTRGQQVTLSCSPISGHRSVSWYQQTPGQGLQFLFEYFSETQRNKGNFPGRFSGRQFSNSRSEMNVSTLELGDSALYLCASSLGGGETQYFGPGTRLLVL.

This chain connects TRBV18 to TRBJ1-6; 8 bases are a match to TRBD1. Germline loops: CDR1 KGHSH, CDR2 LQKENI. This CDR3 comprises 16 residues. Unmatched junction bases numbered 11, after V lost 3 bases and J lost 10 bases. This CDR3 reads CASSPQRQGADSPLHF. The CDR3 DNA reads as TGTGCCAGCTCACCCCAAAGGCAGGGGGCGGACTCACCCCTCCACTTT.

Of note for this clone: The identical CDR3 is also encoded by other nucleotide sequences in the sample. The chain has TRBV5-1 and TRBJ2-5; D unclear. Trimming cost V 0 bases and J 2 bases, with 11 bases left between them. The CDR3 sequence is 15 residues long. Per the germline V gene, CDR1 is SGHRS and CDR2 is YFSETQ. CDR3 residues: CASSLAQTLQETQYF. The CDR3 DNA reads as TGCGCCAGCAGCTTGGCTCAAACCCTACAAGAGACCCAGTACTTC. Together with reference TRBV5-1 and TRBJ2-5, the CDR3 gives the full variable domain: KAGVTQTPRYLIKTRGQQVTLSCSPISGHRSVSWYQQTPGQGLQFLFEYFSETQRNKGNFPGRFSGRQFSNSRSEMNVSTLELGDSALYLCASSLAQTLQETQYFGPGTRLLVL.

This clone was seen a single time. V and J are TRBV30 and TRBJ2-6, with D unclear. V was pared by 1 base and J by 2 bases, with 15 bases between. The V gene's germline CDR1 is GTSNPN and CDR2 SVGIG (reference sequence). The CDR3 has 17 amino acids. CDR3 bases: TGTGCCTGGAGTGCCACCCCCGCTTTTGCTGGGGCCAACGTCCTGACTTTC. Its translation: CAWSATPAFAGANVLTF.

This clone was detected a few times. The rearrangement joins TRBV19 to TRBJ1-1, with D maybe TRBD1 (5 bases). Germline V gives CDR1 LNHDA, CDR2 SQIVND (reference sequence). The ends were cut back, 7 bases at V and 1 base at J, with 13 bases in the middle. The CDR3 sequence is 14 residues long. The CDR3 is CASMGPFPNTEAFF. CDR3 nucleotide sequence: TGTGCCAGTATGGGGCCCTTCCCGAACACTGAAGCTTTCTTT.

The rearrangement uses TRBV19 and TRBJ1-5; TRBD1 is a possible D gene (5 bases). Trimming left V 5 bases short and J 6 bases short, with 14 bases between. CDR1 LNHDA and CDR2 SQIVND come from the germline V gene (reference sequence). This CDR3 contains 14 residues. The CDR3 region has the DNA TGTGCCAGTAGTGAACAGGCCCAGGGTCAGCCCCAGCATTTT. This codes for CASSEQAQGQPQHF. Looking up the rest from reference TRBV19 and TRBJ1-5 gives the full variable domain: DGGITQSPKYLFRKEGQNVTLSCEQNLNHDAMYWYRQDPGQGLRLIYYSQIVNDFQKGDIAEGYSVSREKKESFPLTVTSAQKNPTAFYLCASSEQAQGQPQHFGDGTRLSIL.

V and J are TRBV5-1 and TRBJ1-4; possibly TRBD1 for D (5 bases). From germline, CDR1 is SGHRS and CDR2 YFSETQ. Trimming removed 2 bases from V and 7 bases from J, with 12 bases in between. The CDR3 loop spans 14 amino acids. CDR3 sequence reads: CASSLSPGSEKLFF. CDR3 in DNA: TGCGCCAGCAGCTTATCCCCAGGGAGTGAAAAACTGTTTTTT. The variable domain in full, with the rest retrieved from reference TRBV5-1 and TRBJ1-4, is KAGVTQTPRYLIKTRGQQVTLSCSPISGHRSVSWYQQTPGQGLQFLFEYFSETQRNKGNFPGRFSGRQFSNSRSEMNVSTLELGDSALYLCASSLSPGSEKLFFGSGTQLSVL.

The chain recombines TRBV27 with TRBJ1-1; no reliable D call. There are 14 residues in the CDR3. V lost 0 bases and J 0 bases, leaving 5 bases between the germline ends. Germline V gene lookup returns CDR1 MNHEY and CDR2 SMNVEV (reference sequence). CDR3 residues: CASSLSRLNTEAFF. DNA of the CDR3: TGTGCCAGCAGTTTATCCAGACTGAACACTGAAGCTTTCTTT.

This rearrangement joins TRBV4-1 to TRBJ1-6; D ambiguous. V was trimmed by 3 bases and J by 0 bases, leaving 12 bases between them. This CDR3 region has 17 residues. Germline V gene lookup returns CDR1 MGHRA and CDR2 YSYEKL. The CDR3 is CASSHPFPDSYNSPLHF. The CDR3 DNA sequence: TGCGCCAGCAGCCACCCGTTTCCGGACTCCTATAATTCACCCCTCCACTTT.

The chain has TRBV2 and TRBJ2-5; TRBD2 matches at 12 bases. The CDR3 has 16 amino acids. Looked up from germline, CDR1 is SNHLY and CDR2 is FYNNEI. The ends lost 5 bases at V and 7 bases at J; junction bases unmatched: 11. CDR3 loop: CASSSSGGALSGTQYF. The CDR3 DNA sequence: TGTGCCAGCAGTTCTAGCGGGGGGGCCCTGTCTGGGACCCAGTACTTC. Full variable domain (outside the CDR3, taken from reference TRBV2 and TRBJ2-5): EPEVTQTPSHQVTQMGQEVILRCVPISNHLYFYWYRQILGQKVEFLVSFYNNEISEKSEIFDDQFSVERPDGSNFTLKIRSTKLEDSAMYFCASSSSGGALSGTQYFGPGTRLLVL.

The chain links TRBV7-8 to TRBJ1-1; D gene ambiguous. V shed 4 bases and J shed 0 bases, with 15 bases lying between them. This CDR3 is 16 amino acids long. Germline V gene data show CDR1 as SGHVS and CDR2 as FQNEAQ. The chain's CDR3 is CASSSSSVRVNTEAFF. CDR3 nucleotide sequence: TGTGCCAGCAGCTCCTCTTCGGTGCGGGTGAACACTGAAGCTTTCTTT. Full variable domain (rest looked up from reference TRBV7-8 and TRBJ1-1): GAGVSQSPRYKVAKRGQDVALRCDPISGHVSLFWYQQALGQGPEFLTYFQNEAQLDKSGLPSDRFFAERPEGSVSTLKIQRTQQEDSAVYLCASSSSSVRVNTEAFFGQGTRLTVV.